The 10 T cell receptor beta chains listed next were all sequenced from one sample in a study of T cells after yellow fever vaccination. TCRdb called the 5' RACE reads again in MiXCR, with one record for every CDR3 protein. The sample holds 600,000 to 750,000 distinct CDR3 sequences; about 12% are singletons and the top ten take 14% to 15%. The source material was PBMCs, sampled on the day of the yellow fever booster vaccination. The receptors stem from a man aged 30-40 years who received the YFV17D yellow fever vaccine.

Only a few counts were recorded for this clonotype. This chain uses TRBV30 with TRBJ2-5; TRBD1 aligns across 9 bases. The CDR3 covers 14 residues. Unmatched junction bases numbered 8, after V lost 2 bases and J lost 7 bases. Germline V gene lookup returns CDR1 GTSNPN and CDR2 SVGIG (reference sequence). The CDR3 nucleotides are TGTGCCTGGAGTTCCGGACAGGGGTGGCCGACCCAGTACTTC. It codes for CAWSSGQGWPTQYF.

This clonotype was detected a few times. The chain employs TRBV4-1 and TRBJ2-2; TRBD2 aligns across 14 bases. The CDR3 extends over 22 amino acids. Germline trimming cut 0 bases from V and 0 bases from J; bases unmatched to any gene: 12. Germline V gene lookup returns CDR1 MGHRA and CDR2 YSYEKL. For the CDR3, the DNA is TGCGCCAGCAGCCAAGACCCTCCCAGACTAGCGGGAGGGTCCCCGAACACCGGGGAGCTGTTTTTT. Protein sequence: CASSQDPPRLAGGSPNTGELFF.

This clonotype was detected only a few times. The CDR3 reads CASSLDSQTVGYTGELFF. In nucleotides, the CDR3 is TGTGCCAGCAGCTTAGATTCCCAAACCGTGGGCTATACCGGGGAGCTGTTTTTT. V and J are TRBV7-8 and TRBJ2-2; D is unresolved. V lost 1 base, J lost 5 bases, and 20 bases lay in between. In germline, CDR1 is SGHVS, CDR2 FQNEAQ. The CDR3 is 18 amino acids.

The rearrangement joins TRBV5-1 to TRBJ2-2; D call uncertain. Trimming stripped 4 bases from V and 6 bases from J, with 16 bases between. The CDR3 runs to 15 residues. In germline, CDR1 is SGHRS, CDR2 YFSETQ. The CDR3 is CASSPDKAHSGELFF. The CDR3, as DNA: TGCGCCAGCAGCCCAGATAAGGCCCACTCCGGGGAGCTGTTTTTT.

The chain combines TRBV5-1 with TRBJ2-5; possibly TRBD1 for D (6 bases). The CDR3 contains 16 residues. Per the germline V gene, CDR1 is SGHRS and CDR2 is YFSETQ. V was shortened by 7 bases and J by 1 base, with 20 bases between the two germline ends. CDR3 bases: TGCGCCAGCGCCCGTTTACTGACAGGCACCCAAGAGACCCAGTACTTC. Translation gives CASARLLTGTQETQYF. Full variable domain (outside the CDR3, taken from reference TRBV5-1 and TRBJ2-5): KAGVTQTPRYLIKTRGQQVTLSCSPISGHRSVSWYQQTPGQGLQFLFEYFSETQRNKGNFPGRFSGRQFSNSRSEMNVSTLELGDSALYLCASARLLTGTQETQYFGPGTRLLVL.

This clonotype was detected only once. The chain carries TRBV5-1 and TRBJ2-2; 10 bases align to TRBD2. Germline V CDR1 and CDR2: SGHRS, YFSETQ. Trimming took 3 bases from V and 4 from J; bases not matched to a gene: 3. There are 15 residues in the CDR3. The CDR3 is CASSSTSGTTGELFF. The CDR3 DNA reads as TGCGCCAGCAGCTCAACTAGCGGGACCACCGGGGAGCTGTTTTTT.

The chain joins TRBV20-1 to TRBJ1-5, with 8 bases aligning to TRBD1. V shed 5 bases, J shed 4 bases, and the junction held 10 bases outside the gene matches. This CDR3 is 15 amino acids long. CDR1 is DFQATT and CDR2 is SNEGSKA in the germline V gene (reference sequence). The CDR3 DNA is TGCAGTGCTCCAGGCTCAGGGGGCATAAATCAGCCCCAGCATTTT. Amino acid sequence: CSAPGSGGINQPQHF.

V usage is TRBV6-5 and J usage is TRBJ1-3; D not resolved. The CDR3 loop spans 17 amino acids. With 0 bases removed from V and 0 bases from J, the gap between germline ends came to 12 bases. Germline V gene sequence: CDR1 MNHEY, CDR2 SVGAGI. The CDR3 loop reads CASSYSFNPSSGNTIYF. The CDR3 bases are TGTGCCAGCAGTTACTCATTCAACCCAAGCTCTGGAAACACCATATATTTT.

The CDR3 coding sequence is TGTGCCAGCAGCCCAGCGGGGTGGCAGACCCAGTACTTC. The encoded protein is CASSPAGWQTQYF. This chain connects TRBV3-1 to TRBJ2-5, with TRBD2 matching over 7 bases. The CDR3 length is 13 residues. The germline gives CDR1 LGHDT, CDR2 YNNKEL (reference sequence). Trimming took 4 bases from V and 6 from J; bases not matched to a gene: 5.

This clonotype showed up just a few times. The rearrangement uses TRBV6-6 and TRBJ2-1, with 7 bases lining up with TRBD2. The germline V gene encodes CDR1 MNHNY and CDR2 SVGAGI (reference sequence). The CDR3 extends over 13 amino acids. Unmatched junction bases numbered 11, after V lost 8 bases and J lost 10 bases. The CDR3: CASSPSGSWEQFF. The CDR3 DNA is TGTGCCAGCTCCCCTAGCGGAAGTTGGGAGCAGTTCTTC.